This T cell receptor (beta chain) was sequenced for a study of identical twins. MiXCR, applied by TCRdb to the 5' RACE reads, yields one record per CDR3 protein. In the table there are just under 550,000 distinct CDR3 sequences, about 15% of which are singletons. This clonotype was seen more than once but under ten times. Germline CDR1 reads SGHRS; CDR2 reads YFSETQ. The CDR3 has 16 amino acids. After removal of 4 bases from V and 6 bases from J, the junction contained 9 bases not matched to a gene. The same specimen was also included in a second study, on yellow fever vaccine responses in identical twins.

The clonotype was recovered from a woman between 18 and 29 years old in good health. The V call is TRBV5-1, the J call TRBJ2-1; 11 bases are a match to TRBD2. Source material: CD4+ T cells sorted from blood. The CDR3 protein is CASSRRLAGGPNEQFF. In DNA form, the CDR3 reads TGCGCCAGCAGCCGACGGCTAGCGGGAGGCCCCAATGAGCAGTTCTTC.